This is a list of T cell receptor beta chains from one sample in a study of regulatory and conventional T cells in RAG deficiency. Sequencing used immunoSEQ multiplex PCR; TCRdb keeps in-frame clones, though not all of them. The sample carries approximately 8,500 clones, 70% to 90% recorded once. This same sample was also part of a study on regulatory T cells.

The sequenced sample consisted of CD8+ T cells sorted from blood. The receptors shown here come from a human donor in good health. The CDR3 runs from the conserved cysteine through the conserved F or W. The order of the fields is clone size, J gene, D gene, V gene, CDR3 DNA, CDR3 protein. A D gene is named only where the DNA matches it firmly. A clone size is listed for some rows: how often the clone was seen (once, few, many), or a class if it is expanded.

>.|TRBJ2-1|.|TRBV7-7
TGTGCTAGCAGCCCTGGGACCCTCGATGTCAATGAGCAGTTCTTC
CASSPGTLDVNEQFF
>.|TRBJ1-1|.|TRBV27
TGTGCCAGCAGGTTGACGGGGAACACTGAAGCTTTCTTT
CASRLTGNTEAFF
>.|TRBJ2-7|.|TRBV5-5
TGTGCCAGCAGCCAATTATCCGCCGAAGTGGCCCTATACGAGCAGTACTTC
CASSQLSAEVALYEQYF
>.|TRBJ2-2|.|TRBV27
TGTGCCAGCAGAACACAGGGAACGGAGCTGTTTTTT
CASRTQGTELFF
>.|TRBJ1-1|.|TRBV30
TGTGCCTGGAACAGGGTGAGGAACACTGAAGCTTTCTTT
CAWNRVRNTEAFF
>.|TRBJ2-2|.|TRBV6-4
TGTGCCAGCAGTGACTCGGAGAACGGGGAGCTGTTTTTT
CASSDSENGELFF
>.|TRBJ1-5|TRBD1|TRBV6-5
TGTGCCAGCAGACCCGACAGGGGCCAGCCCCAGCATTTT
CASRPDRGQPQHF
>.|TRBJ2-1|.|TRBV2
TGTGCCATAGCCGGACACGGCTCCTACAATGAGCAGTTCTTC
CAIAGHGSYNEQFF
>once|TRBJ1-1|.|TRBV2
TGTGCCAGCAGGGGAATGGGGGCCATCGAGGACACTGAAGCTTTCTTT
CASRGMGAIEDTEAFF
>.|TRBJ2-3|TRBD1|TRBV19
TGTGCCAGTAGTATAGGACAGGGGGCAAAGGATACGCAGTATTTT
CASSIGQGAKDTQYF
>.|TRBJ1-1|TRBD1|TRBV7-9
TGTGCCAGCAGCACCAACAGGGGGCACCGAGGCACTGAAGCTTTCTTT
CASSTNRGHRGTEAFF
>.|TRBJ2-2|.|TRBV5-4
TGTGCCAGCAGCTTGTCGGGGATGGGGACCGGGGAGCTGTTTTTT
CASSLSGMGTGELFF
>.|TRBJ2-7|.|TRBV9
TGTGCCAGCAGCGGCGGAAACGAGCAGTACTTC
CASSGGNEQYF
>few|TRBJ2-1|TRBD2|TRBV29-1
TGCAGCGCAGACACTAGCGGACAAACCTACAATGAGCAGTTCTTC
CSADTSGQTYNEQFF
>.|TRBJ2-3|TRBD2|TRBV4-2
TGTGCCAGCAGCCAAGGGACTAGCGGGGGGGCAGATACGCAGTATTTT
CASSQGTSGGADTQYF
>few|TRBJ1-1|TRBD1|TRBV19
TGTGCCAGCAGACAGGGGGCGCATGTTATTGCTGAAGCTTTCTTT
CASRQGAHVIAEAFF
>few|TRBJ1-5|.|TRBV28
TGTGCCAGCAGTTTTGTTCAGTCGGTGATGGAGCCCCAGCATTTT
CASSFVQSVMEPQHF
>.|TRBJ2-1|.|TRBV30
TGTGCCGCGGACGAAAATGAGCAGTTCTTC
CAADENEQFF
>.|TRBJ1-1|.|TRBV6-1
TGTGCTTGCCAGCCGGTAACGGAGAGCACTGAAGCTTTCTTT
CACQPVTESTEAFF
>.|TRBJ2-7|TRBD1|TRBV4-1
TGCGCCAGCAGCCAAGTATCTCACCCCGGGACAGCCCCCGAGCAGTACTTC
CASSQVSHPGTAPEQYF
>.|TRBJ1-5|.|TRBV7-8
TGTGCCAGCAGCTTAAATATAGGGCTCCAAGACGGACAGCCCCAGCATTTT
CASSLNIGLQDGQPQHF
>medium-sized|TRBJ2-1|.|TRBV7-9
TGTGCCAGCAGCTTATCCGGACTTCGGACAGAGCAGTTCTTC
CASSLSGLRTEQFF
>.|TRBJ1-5|.|TRBV21-1
TGTGCCAGCAGTGACACTCTGGACAGCGCCTCCGATCAGCCCCAGCATTTT
CASSDTLDSASDQPQHF
>.|TRBJ2-7|TRBD1|TRBV5-1
TGCGCCAGCAGCTTTGGGGACAGCCAATACGAGCAGTACTTC
CASSFGDSQYEQYF
>.|TRBJ1-1|.|TRBV6-6
TGTGCCAGCAGTTACGTCGGACGGACTGAAGCTTTCTTT
CASSYVGRTEAFF
>.|TRBJ2-2|.|TRBV10-2
TGCGCCAGCAGTGAGGAGACACTATGGACCGGGGAGCTGTTTTTT
CASSEETLWTGELFF
>.|TRBJ2-3|TRBD2|TRBV4-2
TGTGCCAGCAGCCAAGCCGAGACTAGCGGGGGGGTTAGCACAGATACGCAGTATTTT
CASSQAETSGGVSTDTQYF
>.|TRBJ1-1|.|TRBV4-1
TGCGCCAGCAGCCAAGAGAGAGGAGACACTGAAGCTTTCTTT
CASSQERGDTEAFF
>.|TRBJ1-1|.|TRBV4-1
TGCGCCAGCAGTCAAGGGCGAGGGAACACTGAAGCTTTCTTT
CASSQGRGNTEAFF
>few|TRBJ2-7|TRBD1|TRBV9
TGTGCCAGCAGCAGGGACAGCTCCTACGAGCAGTACTTC
CASSRDSSYEQYF
>few|TRBJ2-7|TRBD2|TRBV7-8
TGTGCCAGCAGCTTAACCCAGCTAGCGGGCGGACGCGGGGGCGAGCAGTACTTC
CASSLTQLAGGRGGEQYF
>.|TRBJ2-7|.|TRBV27
TGTGCCAGCAGTTTATCGGGCAGGGGGGACGAGCAGTACTTC
CASSLSGRGDEQYF
>.|TRBJ1-2|.|TRBV7-2
TGTGCCAGCAGCTTATATCTTGCGGGAGGGGCCTGGGGCTACACCTTC
CASSLYLAGGAWGYTF
>once|TRBJ2-2|TRBD2|TRBV29-1
TGCAGCGTTGAACGTAGCGGGGCCGGGGAGCTGTTTTTT
CSVERSGAGELFF
>.|TRBJ1-3|.|TRBV4-1
TGCGCCAGCAGCCAATCGGCGGCGGGAGCCTCTGGAAACACCATATATTTT
CASSQSAAGASGNTIYF